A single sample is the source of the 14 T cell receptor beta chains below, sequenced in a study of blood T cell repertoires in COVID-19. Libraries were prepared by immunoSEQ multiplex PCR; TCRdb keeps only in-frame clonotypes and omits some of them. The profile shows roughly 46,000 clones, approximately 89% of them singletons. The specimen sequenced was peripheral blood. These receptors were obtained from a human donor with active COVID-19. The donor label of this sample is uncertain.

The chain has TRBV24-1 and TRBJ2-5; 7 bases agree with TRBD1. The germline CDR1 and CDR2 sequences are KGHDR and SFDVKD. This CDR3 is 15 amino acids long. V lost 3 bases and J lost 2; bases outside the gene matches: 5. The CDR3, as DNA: TGTGCCACCAGTGATCCGGGACAGATACAAGAGACCCAGTACTTC. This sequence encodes CATSDPGQIQETQYF.

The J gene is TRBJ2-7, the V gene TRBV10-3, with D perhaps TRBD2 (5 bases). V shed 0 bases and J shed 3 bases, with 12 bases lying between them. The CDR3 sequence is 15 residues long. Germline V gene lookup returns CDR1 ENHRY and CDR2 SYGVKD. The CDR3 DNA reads TGTGCCATCAGTGAGTCCCCGTTGAGGGTCTACGAGCAGTACTTC. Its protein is CAISESPLRVYEQYF.

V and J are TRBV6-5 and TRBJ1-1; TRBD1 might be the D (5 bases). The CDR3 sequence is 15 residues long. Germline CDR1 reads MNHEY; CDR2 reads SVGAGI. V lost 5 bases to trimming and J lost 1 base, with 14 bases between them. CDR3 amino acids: CASSTGGEGNTEAFF. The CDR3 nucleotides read TGTGCCAGCAGTACGGGGGGAGAGGGGAACACTGAAGCTTTCTTT.

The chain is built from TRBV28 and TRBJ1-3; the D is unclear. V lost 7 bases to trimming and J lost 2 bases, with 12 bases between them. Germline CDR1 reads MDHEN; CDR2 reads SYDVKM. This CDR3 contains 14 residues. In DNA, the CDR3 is TGTGCCAGCAAGGTGGGCTCGGCTGGAAACACCATATATTTT. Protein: CASKVGSAGNTIYF. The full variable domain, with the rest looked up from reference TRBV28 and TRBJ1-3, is DVKVTQSSRYLVKRTGEKVFLECVQDMDHENMFWYRQDPGLGLRLIYFSYDVKMKEKGDIPEGYSVSREKKERFSLILESASTNQTSMYLCASKVGSAGNTIYFGEGSWLTVV.

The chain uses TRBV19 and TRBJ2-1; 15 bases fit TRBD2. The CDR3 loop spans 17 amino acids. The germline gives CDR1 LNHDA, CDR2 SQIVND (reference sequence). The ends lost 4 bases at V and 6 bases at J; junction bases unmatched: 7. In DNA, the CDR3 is TGTGCCAGTAGTAGTCCCGGGACTAGCGGGAGGATCAATGAGCAGTTCTTC. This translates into CASSSPGTSGRINEQFF.

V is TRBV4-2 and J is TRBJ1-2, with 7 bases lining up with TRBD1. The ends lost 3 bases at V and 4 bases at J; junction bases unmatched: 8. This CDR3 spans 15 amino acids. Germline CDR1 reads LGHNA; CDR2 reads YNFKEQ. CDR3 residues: CASSHVLGQIYGYTF. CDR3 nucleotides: TGTGCCAGCAGCCACGTGCTGGGACAGATCTATGGCTACACCTTC.

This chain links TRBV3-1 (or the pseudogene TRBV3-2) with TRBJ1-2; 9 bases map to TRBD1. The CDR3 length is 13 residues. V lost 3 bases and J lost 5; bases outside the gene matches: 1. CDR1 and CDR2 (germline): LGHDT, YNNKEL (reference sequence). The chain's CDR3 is CASSQGTGYGYTF. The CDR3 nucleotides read TGTGCCAGCAGCCAGGGGACAGGGTATGGCTACACCTTC.

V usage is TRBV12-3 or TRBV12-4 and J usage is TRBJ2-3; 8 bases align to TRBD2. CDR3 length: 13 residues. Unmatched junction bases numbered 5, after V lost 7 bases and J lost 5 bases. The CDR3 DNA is TGTGCCAGCATCATAAGCGGGGGAGATACGCAGTATTTT. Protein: CASIISGGDTQYF.

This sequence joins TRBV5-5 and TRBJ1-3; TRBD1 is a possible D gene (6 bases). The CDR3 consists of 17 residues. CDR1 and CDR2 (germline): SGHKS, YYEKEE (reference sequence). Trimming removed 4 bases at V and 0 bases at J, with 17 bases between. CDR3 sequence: CASSPAGGQISGNTIYF. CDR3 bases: TGTGCCAGCAGCCCCGCAGGAGGACAGATCTCTGGAAACACCATATATTTT.

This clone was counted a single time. CDR3 loop: CSASNPTTGTDTQYF. In nucleotides, the CDR3 is TGCAGTGCTAGTAACCCCACTACCGGCACAGATACGCAGTATTTT. The V gene is TRBV20-1, the J gene TRBJ2-3, with no clear D. Per the germline V gene, CDR1 is DFQATT and CDR2 is SNEGSKA (reference sequence). Deletions cut 3 bases from V and 1 base from J, with 14 bases between. This CDR3 comprises 15 residues.

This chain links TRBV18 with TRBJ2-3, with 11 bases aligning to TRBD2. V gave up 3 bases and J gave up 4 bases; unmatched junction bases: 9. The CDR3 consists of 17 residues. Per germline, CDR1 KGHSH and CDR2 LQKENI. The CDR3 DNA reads TGTGCCAGCTCACCGACTTCCGGGACTAGCGGCCCAGATACGCAGTATTTT. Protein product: CASSPTSGTSGPDTQYF. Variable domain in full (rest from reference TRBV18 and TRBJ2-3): NAGVMQNPRHLVRRRGQEARLRCSPMKGHSHVYWYRQLPEEGLKFMVYLQKENIIDESGMPKERFSAEFPKEGPSILRIQQVVRGDSAAYFCASSPTSGTSGPDTQYFGPGTRLTVL.

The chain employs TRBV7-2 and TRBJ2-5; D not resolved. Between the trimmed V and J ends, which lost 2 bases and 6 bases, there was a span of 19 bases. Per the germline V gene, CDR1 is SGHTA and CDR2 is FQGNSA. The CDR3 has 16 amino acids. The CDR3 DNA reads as TGTGCCAGCAGCTTACTCCCGCCTCCTACTATGCAGACCCAGTACTTC. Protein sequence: CASSLLPPPTMQTQYF.

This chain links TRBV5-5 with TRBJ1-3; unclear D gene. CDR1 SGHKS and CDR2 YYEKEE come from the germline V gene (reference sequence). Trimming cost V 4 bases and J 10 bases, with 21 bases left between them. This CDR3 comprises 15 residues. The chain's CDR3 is CASSINPHLVSTIYF. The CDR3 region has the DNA TGTGCCAGCAGCATCAACCCTCACCTGGTGAGTACCATATATTTT.

As DNA, the CDR3 is TGTGCCAGCTCACCGGAGGTTCTGGTCCAGTACTTC. This codes for CASSPEVLVQYF. The chain recombines TRBV18 with TRBJ2-5, with D possibly matching TRBD2 (5 bases). Germline-derived CDR1 and CDR2 are KGHSH and LQKENI. V was trimmed by 3 bases and J by 10 bases, leaving 12 bases between them. The CDR3 is 12 amino acids.